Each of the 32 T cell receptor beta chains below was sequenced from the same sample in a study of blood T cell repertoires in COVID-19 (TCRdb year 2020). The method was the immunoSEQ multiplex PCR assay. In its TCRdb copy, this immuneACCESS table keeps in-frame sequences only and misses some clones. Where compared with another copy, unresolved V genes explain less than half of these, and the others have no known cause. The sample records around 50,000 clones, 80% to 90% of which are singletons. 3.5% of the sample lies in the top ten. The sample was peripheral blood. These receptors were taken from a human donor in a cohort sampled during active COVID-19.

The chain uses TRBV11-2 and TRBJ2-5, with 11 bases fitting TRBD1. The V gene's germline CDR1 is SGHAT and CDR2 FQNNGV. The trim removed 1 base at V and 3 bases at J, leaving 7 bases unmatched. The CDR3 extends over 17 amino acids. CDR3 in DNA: TGTGCCAGCAGCTTAGCAGGACTGGGACAGGGGGAAGAGACCCAGTACTTC. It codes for CASSLAGLGQGEETQYF.

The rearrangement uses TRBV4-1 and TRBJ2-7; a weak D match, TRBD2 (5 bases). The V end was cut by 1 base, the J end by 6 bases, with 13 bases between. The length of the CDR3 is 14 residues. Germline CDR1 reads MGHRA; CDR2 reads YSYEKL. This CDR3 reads CASSQGFLASEQYF. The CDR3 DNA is TGCGCCAGCAGCCAAGGATTCCTAGCAAGCGAGCAGTACTTC.

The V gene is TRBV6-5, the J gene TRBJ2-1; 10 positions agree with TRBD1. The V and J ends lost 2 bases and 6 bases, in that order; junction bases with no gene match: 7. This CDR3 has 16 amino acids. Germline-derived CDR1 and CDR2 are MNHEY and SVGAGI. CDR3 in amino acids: CASSYHRQGALNEQFF. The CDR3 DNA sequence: TGTGCCAGCAGTTACCACAGACAGGGGGCCCTCAATGAGCAGTTCTTC.

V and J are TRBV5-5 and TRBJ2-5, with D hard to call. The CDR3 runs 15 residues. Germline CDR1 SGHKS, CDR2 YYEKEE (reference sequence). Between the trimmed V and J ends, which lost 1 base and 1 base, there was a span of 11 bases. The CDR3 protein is CASSLQYGVQETQYF. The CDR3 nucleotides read TGTGCCAGCAGCTTGCAATATGGAGTCCAAGAGACCCAGTACTTC.

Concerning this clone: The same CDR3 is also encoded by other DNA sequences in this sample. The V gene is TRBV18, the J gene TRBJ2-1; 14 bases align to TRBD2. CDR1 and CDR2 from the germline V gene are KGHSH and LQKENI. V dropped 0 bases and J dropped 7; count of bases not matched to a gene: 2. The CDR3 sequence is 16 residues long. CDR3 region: CASSPPGLAGGNEQFF. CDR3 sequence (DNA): TGTGCCAGCTCACCACCCGGACTAGCGGGAGGTAATGAGCAGTTCTTC.

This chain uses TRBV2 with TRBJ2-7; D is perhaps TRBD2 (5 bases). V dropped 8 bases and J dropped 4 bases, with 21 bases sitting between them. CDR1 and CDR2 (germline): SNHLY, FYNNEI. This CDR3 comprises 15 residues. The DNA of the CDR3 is TGTGCCAGCCGACTCAGTACGGGGTCGAGATACGAGCAGTACTTC. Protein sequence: CASRLSTGSRYEQYF.

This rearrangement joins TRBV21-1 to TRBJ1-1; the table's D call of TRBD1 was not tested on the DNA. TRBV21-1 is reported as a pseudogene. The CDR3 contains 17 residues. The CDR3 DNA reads TGTGCCAGCACCCCAGGGGACGATGCGGCGGTGGGAACTGAAGCTTTCTTT. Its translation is CASTPGDDAAVGTEAFF.

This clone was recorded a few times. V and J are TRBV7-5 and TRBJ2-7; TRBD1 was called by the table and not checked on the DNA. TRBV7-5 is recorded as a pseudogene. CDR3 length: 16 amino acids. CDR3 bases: TGTGTCAGAAGCCCGTCGGGTTTGACAGGGGGCTGCGAGCAGTACTTC. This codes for CVRSPSGLTGGCEQYF.

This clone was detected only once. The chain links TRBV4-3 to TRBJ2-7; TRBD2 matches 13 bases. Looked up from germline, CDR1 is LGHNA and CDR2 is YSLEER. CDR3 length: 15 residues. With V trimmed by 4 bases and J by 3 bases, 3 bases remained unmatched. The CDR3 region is CASSLTSGGDYEQYF. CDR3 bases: TGCGCCAGCAGCCTAACTAGCGGGGGGGACTACGAGCAGTACTTC.

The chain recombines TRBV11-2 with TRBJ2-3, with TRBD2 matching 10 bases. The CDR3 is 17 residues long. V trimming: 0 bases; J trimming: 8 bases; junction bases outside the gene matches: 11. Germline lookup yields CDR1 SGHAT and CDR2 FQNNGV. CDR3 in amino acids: CASSLDASASGSGTQYF. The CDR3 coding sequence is TGTGCCAGCAGCTTAGATGCTTCGGCTAGCGGGAGCGGTACGCAGTATTTT.

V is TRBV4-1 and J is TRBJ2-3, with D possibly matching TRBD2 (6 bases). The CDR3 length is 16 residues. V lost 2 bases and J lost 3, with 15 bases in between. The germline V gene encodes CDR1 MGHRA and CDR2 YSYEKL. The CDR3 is CASSQRRLEGTDTQYF. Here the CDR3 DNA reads TGCGCCAGCAGCCAACGCCGACTAGAGGGGACAGATACGCAGTATTTT.

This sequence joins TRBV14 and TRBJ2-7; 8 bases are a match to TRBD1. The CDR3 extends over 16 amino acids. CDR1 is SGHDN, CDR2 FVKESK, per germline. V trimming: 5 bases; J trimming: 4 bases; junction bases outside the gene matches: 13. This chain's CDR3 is CASSARTGKPPYEQYF. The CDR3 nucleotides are TGTGCCAGCAGCGCCAGGACAGGGAAACCCCCGTACGAGCAGTACTTC.

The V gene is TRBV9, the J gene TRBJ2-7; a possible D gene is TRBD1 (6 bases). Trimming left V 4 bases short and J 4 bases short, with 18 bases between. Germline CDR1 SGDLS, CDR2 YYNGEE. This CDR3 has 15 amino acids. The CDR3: CASSPSQGPMYEQYF. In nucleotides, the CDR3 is TGTGCCAGCAGCCCATCACAGGGACCTATGTACGAGCAGTACTTC.

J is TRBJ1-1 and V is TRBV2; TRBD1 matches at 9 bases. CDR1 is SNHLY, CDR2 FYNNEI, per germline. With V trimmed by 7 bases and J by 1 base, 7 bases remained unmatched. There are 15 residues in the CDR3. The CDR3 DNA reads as TGTGCCAGCAATAGACAGGGGGATGGGAACACTGAAGCTTTCTTT. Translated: CASNRQGDGNTEAFF.

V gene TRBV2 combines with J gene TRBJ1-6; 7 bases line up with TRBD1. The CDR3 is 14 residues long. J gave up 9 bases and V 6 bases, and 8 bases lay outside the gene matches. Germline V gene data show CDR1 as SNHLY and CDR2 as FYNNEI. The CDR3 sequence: CASRRDSLSSPLHF. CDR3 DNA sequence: TGTGCCAGCAGGAGGGACAGCCTAAGTTCACCCCTCCACTTT. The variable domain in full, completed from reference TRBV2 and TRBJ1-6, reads EPEVTQTPSHQVTQMGQEVILRCVPISNHLYFYWYRQILGQKVEFLVSFYNNEISEKSEIFDDQFSVERPDGSNFTLKIRSTKLEDSAMYFCASRRDSLSSPLHFGNGTRLTVT.

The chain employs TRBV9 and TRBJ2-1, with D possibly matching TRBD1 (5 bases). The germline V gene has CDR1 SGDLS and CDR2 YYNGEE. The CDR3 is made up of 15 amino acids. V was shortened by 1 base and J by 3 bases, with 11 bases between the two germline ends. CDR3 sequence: CASSVTSGHYNEQFF. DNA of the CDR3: TGTGCCAGCAGCGTAACGAGTGGACACTACAATGAGCAGTTCTTC.

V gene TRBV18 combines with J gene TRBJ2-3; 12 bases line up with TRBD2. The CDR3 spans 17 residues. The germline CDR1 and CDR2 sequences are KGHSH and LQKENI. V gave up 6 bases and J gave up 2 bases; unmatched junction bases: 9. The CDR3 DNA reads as TGTGCCAGCTCGTCTCAGACTAGCGGGGGCCCCACAGATACGCAGTATTTT. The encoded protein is CASSSQTSGGPTDTQYF.

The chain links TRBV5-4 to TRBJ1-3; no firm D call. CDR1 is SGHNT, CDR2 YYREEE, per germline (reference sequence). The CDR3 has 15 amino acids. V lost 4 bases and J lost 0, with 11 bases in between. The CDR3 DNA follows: TGTGCCAGCAGCAGGGAGGGTAGCTCTGGAAACACCATATATTTT. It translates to CASSREGSSGNTIYF.

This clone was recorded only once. The CDR3 region has the DNA TGTGCCAGCTCACCACAGGAGGGGCGCGGGGAGCTGTTTTTT. Protein sequence: CASSPQEGRGELFF. The chain joins TRBV18 to TRBJ2-2, with D maybe TRBD2 (6 bases). CDR1 KGHSH and CDR2 LQKENI come from the germline V gene. This CDR3 spans 14 amino acids. Trimming shortened V by 1 base and J by 7 bases, and 10 bases separated the two germline ends.

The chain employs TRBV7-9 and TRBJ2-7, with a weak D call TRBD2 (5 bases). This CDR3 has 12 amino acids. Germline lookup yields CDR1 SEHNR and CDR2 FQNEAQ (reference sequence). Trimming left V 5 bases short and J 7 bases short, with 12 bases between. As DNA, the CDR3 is TGTGCCAGCAGCCTATCTGTAGCGGAGCAGTACTTC. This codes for CASSLSVAEQYF.

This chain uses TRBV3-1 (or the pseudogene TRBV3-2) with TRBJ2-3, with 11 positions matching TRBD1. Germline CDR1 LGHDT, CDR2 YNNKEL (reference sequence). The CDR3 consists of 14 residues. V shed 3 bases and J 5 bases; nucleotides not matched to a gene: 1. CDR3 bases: TGTGCCAGCAGCCAGGGACAGGGGGTAGATACGCAGTATTTT. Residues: CASSQGQGVDTQYF.

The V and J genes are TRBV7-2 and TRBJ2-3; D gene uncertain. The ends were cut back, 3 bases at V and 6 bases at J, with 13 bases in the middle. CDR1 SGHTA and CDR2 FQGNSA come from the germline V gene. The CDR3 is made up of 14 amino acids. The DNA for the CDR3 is TGTGCCAGCAGCTTCCCTGGGCGTAGGGATACGCAGTATTTT. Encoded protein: CASSFPGRRDTQYF.

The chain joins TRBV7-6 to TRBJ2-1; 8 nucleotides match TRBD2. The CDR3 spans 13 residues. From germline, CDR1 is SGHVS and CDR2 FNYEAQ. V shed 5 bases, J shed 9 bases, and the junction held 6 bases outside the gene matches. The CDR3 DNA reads TGTGCCAGCAGCCCGGCGGGGGGCATTGAGCAGTTCTTC. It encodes CASSPAGGIEQFF. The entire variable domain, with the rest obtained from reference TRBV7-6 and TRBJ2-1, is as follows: GAGVSQSPRYKVTKRGQDVALRCDPISGHVSLYWYRQALGQGPEFLTYFNYEAQQDKSGLPNDRFSAERPEGSISTLTIQRTEQRDSAMYRCASSPAGGIEQFFGPGTRLTVL.

The chain's CDR3 is CASSPLDRGHGTIYF. The CDR3 DNA reads TGTGCCAGCTCACCTCTGGACAGGGGGCATGGCACCATATATTTT. The chain recombines TRBV18 with TRBJ1-3; TRBD1 matches at 11 bases. Germline CDR1 KGHSH, CDR2 LQKENI. The CDR3 is 15 residues long. Trimming removed 3 bases from V and 9 bases from J; junction bases left unmatched: 7.

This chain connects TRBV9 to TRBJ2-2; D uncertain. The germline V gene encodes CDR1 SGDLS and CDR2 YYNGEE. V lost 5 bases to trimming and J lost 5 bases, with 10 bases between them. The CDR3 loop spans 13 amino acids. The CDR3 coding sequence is TGTGCCAGCAGTTTTGAGGTGACCGGGGAGCTGTTTTTT. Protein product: CASSFEVTGELFF.

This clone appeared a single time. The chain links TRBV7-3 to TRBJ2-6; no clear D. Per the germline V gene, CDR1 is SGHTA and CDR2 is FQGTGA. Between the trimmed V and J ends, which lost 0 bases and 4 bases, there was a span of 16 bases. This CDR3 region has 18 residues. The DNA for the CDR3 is TGTGCCAGCAGCTTAACGATCCCCACCGGGTCCGGGGCCAACGTCCTGACTTTC. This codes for CASSLTIPTGSGANVLTF.

Here the CDR3 reads CASSLVGLAGGNEQFF. The CDR3 bases are TGTGCCAGCAGCTTAGTAGGACTAGCGGGGGGCAATGAGCAGTTCTTC. This rearrangement joins TRBV7-3 to TRBJ2-1; 14 nucleotides align to TRBD2. There are 16 residues in the CDR3. Germline CDR1 is SGHTA and CDR2 is FQGTGA. V trimming: 2 bases; J trimming: 6 bases; junction bases outside the gene matches: 3. Full variable domain (rest looked up from reference TRBV7-3 and TRBJ2-1): GAGVSQTPSNKVTEKGKYVELRCDPISGHTALYWYRQSLGQGPEFLIYFQGTGAADDSGLPNDRFFAVRPEGSVSTLKIQRTERGDSAVYLCASSLVGLAGGNEQFFGPGTRLTVL.

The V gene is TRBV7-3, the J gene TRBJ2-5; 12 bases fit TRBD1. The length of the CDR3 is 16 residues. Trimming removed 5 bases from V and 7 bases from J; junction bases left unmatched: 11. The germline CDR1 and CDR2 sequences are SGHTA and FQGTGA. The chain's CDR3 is CASSPSRDRGLGTQYF. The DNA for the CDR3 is TGTGCCAGCAGCCCATCCCGGGACAGGGGGCTTGGGACCCAGTACTTC.

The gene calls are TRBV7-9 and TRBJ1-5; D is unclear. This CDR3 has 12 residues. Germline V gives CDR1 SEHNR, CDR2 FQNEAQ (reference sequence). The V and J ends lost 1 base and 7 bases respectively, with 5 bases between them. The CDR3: CASSLGQQPQHF. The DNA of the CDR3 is TGTGCCAGCAGCTTAGGGCAGCAGCCCCAGCATTTT.

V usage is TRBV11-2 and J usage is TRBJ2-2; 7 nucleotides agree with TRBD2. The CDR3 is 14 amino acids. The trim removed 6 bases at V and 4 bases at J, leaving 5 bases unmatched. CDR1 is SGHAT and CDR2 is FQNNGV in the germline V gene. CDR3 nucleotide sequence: TGTGCCAGCAGTTACGGGAGGAGCACCGGGGAGCTGTTTTTT. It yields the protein CASSYGRSTGELFF.

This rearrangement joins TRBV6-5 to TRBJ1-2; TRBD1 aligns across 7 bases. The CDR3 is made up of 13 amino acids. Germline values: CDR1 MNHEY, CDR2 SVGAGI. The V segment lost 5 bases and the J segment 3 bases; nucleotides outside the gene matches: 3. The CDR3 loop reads CASSTGTDYGYTF. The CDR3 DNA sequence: TGTGCCAGCAGTACCGGGACAGACTATGGCTACACCTTC.

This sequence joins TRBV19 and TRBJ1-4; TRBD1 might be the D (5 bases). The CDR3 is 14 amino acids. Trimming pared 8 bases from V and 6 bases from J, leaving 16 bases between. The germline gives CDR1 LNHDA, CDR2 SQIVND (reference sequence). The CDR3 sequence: CASPPGRVDEKLFF. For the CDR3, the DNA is TGTGCCAGTCCTCCCGGCAGGGTCGATGAAAAACTGTTTTTT.